The clone carrying this T cell receptor (beta chain) has a count of ten or more. The trim removed 0 bases at V and 4 bases at J, leaving 5 bases unmatched. Germline V gives CDR1 MGHRA, CDR2 YSYEKL. The CDR3 is 15 amino acids. This sample is drawn from a study of tumor-infiltrating lymphocytes in primary liver carcinoma. DNA and RNA were both co-extracted from around 20-30 mg of bulk tissue that had not been sorted. Constant-region priming of around 530 ng total RNA yielded TCR beta cDNA. Three-round nested multiplex PCR performed with slightly modified ARM-PCR produced the TCR beta libraries. The first two PCR rounds used TRBV1-TRBV30 forward primers with a C-beta reverse primer, around 10 cycles each. TCRdb re-called the multiplex PCR reads with MiXCR, one entry per CDR3 protein. The data contain around 47,000 distinct CDR3 sequences, around 72% of them seen just once; the ten biggest clones take up 15% to 20%.

The chain uses TRBV4-1 and TRBJ2-7, with TRBD2 matching over 8 bases. What was sequenced was liver tumor tissue from sampling region 2. Subset here: tumor region T2, inferior pole. The clonotype comes from a man aged 40-50 years with primary liver carcinoma and hepatitis B virus infection. CDR3 sequence (DNA): TGCGCCAGCAGCCAAGAACTAGCGGAGGGATACGAGCAGTACTTC. Translation gives CASSQELAEGYEQYF.